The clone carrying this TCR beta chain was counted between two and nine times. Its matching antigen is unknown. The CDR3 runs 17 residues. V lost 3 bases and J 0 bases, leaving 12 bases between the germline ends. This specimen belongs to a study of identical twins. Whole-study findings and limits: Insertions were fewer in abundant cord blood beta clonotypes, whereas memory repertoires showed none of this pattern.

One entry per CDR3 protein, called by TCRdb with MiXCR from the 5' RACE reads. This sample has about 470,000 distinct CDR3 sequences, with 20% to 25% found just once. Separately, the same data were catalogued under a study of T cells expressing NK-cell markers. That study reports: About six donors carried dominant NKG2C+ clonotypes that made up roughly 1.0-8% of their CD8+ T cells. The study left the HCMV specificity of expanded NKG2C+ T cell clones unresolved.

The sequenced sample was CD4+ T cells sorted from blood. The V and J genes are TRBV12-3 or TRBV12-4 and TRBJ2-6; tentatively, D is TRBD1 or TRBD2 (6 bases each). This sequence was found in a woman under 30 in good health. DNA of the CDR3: TGTGCCAGCAGTTTTGGGGGGCTCATCTCTGGGGCCAACGTCCTGACTTTC. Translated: CASSFGGLISGANVLTF.